The rows below give T cell receptor beta chains drawn from one sample of a study of graft-versus-host responses after intestinal transplantation. The table came from immunoSEQ multiplex PCR; TCRdb's copy has only in-frame clones and leaves some out. This sample has 45,000 to 55,000 clones, with 91% found just once. The source material was PBMCs, sampled roughly 680 days after intestinal transplant. These receptors were taken from a human patient who received an intestinal transplant, so some T cells may come from the graft donor. Both conserved end residues are part of each CDR3. The D gene is left open where the match is weak. Only part of the rows carry a size: once, few, many, or a class if the clone is expanded.

>TRBJ1-1|TRBV7-9|NA|few
CASSSSGNTEAFF
TGTGCCAGCAGCTCTTCAGGTAACACTGAAGCTTTCTTT
>TRBJ2-7|TRBV9|TRBD2|NA
CASSGGTSGEYEQYF
TGTGCCAGCAGCGGGGGGACTAGCGGGGAATACGAGCAGTACTTC
>TRBJ2-3|TRBV7-3|NA|NA
CASSLRGNLAHDTQYF
TGTGCCAGCAGCTTAAGAGGAAACCTAGCACACGATACGCAGTATTTT
>TRBJ2-5|TRBV5-1|TRBD1|NA
CASSLVSGGETQYF
TGCGCCAGCAGCTTGGTCTCAGGGGGAGAGACCCAGTACTTC
>TRBJ1-5|TRBV29-1|TRBD1|NA
CSPPPGQAYQPQHF
TGCAGCCCACCCCCGGGACAGGCGTATCAGCCCCAGCATTTT
>TRBJ1-4|TRBV2|TRBD1|NA
CASTPGQGGYEKLFF
TGTGCCAGCACGCCTGGACAGGGTGGTTATGAAAAACTGTTTTTT
>TRBJ1-1|TRBV6-1|NA|NA
CASSEGRTEAFF
TGTGCCAGCAGTGAAGGAAGAACTGAAGCTTTCTTT
>TRBJ1-1|TRBV7-3|NA|few
CASSPDLNTEAFF
TGTGCCAGCAGCCCTGACCTGAACACTGAAGCTTTCTTT
>TRBJ2-1|TRBV23-1|TRBD1|NA
CASSQLDRVPYEQFF
TGCGCCAGCAGTCAACTCGACAGGGTACCCTATGAGCAGTTCTTC
>TRBJ2-3|TRBV12-5|NA|NA
CASGPQDTQYF
TGTGCTAGTGGTCCCCAGGATACGCAGTATTTT
>TRBJ1-1|TRBV5-5|NA|NA
CASSLVRGDKRPEAFF
TGTGCCAGCAGCTTGGTCCGGGGCGACAAGAGGCCTGAAGCTTTCTTT
>TRBJ1-4|TRBV6-1|NA|NA
CASSEWGGPGEKLFF
TGTGCCAGCAGTGAATGGGGGGGGCCGGGAGAAAAACTGTTTTTT
>TRBJ1-2|TRBV7-9|TRBD1|NA
CASSLAIRDRGYTF
TGTGCCAGCAGCTTAGCCATTAGGGACAGAGGCTACACCTTC
>TRBJ2-7|TRBV6-5|NA|NA
CASSPLGPSYEQYF
TGTGCCAGCAGCCCTTTGGGTCCCTCCTACGAGCAGTACTTC
>TRBJ1-1|TRBV5-6|NA|NA
CASSLEGGVLTEAFF
TGTGCCAGCAGCTTGGAGGGGGGCGTTCTCACTGAAGCTTTCTTT
>TRBJ1-3|TRBV5-1|NA|NA
CASSSGQYSGNTIYF
TGCGCCAGCAGCTCGGGACAATACTCTGGAAACACCATATATTTT
>TRBJ2-2|TRBV7-2|TRBD1|NA
CASSLPTSRTGARGELFF
TGTGCCAGCAGCCTCCCAACATCCCGGACAGGGGCCCGCGGGGAGCTGTTTTTT
>TRBJ1-2|TRBV11-3|TRBD1|once
CASSLHGQGASGYTF
TGTGCCAGCAGCCTTCATGGGCAGGGGGCATCTGGCTACACCTTC
>TRBJ1-1|TRBV4-1|NA|few
CASSQERLRHTEAFF
TGCGCCAGCAGCCAAGAACGGCTTCGACATACTGAAGCTTTCTTT
>TRBJ2-3|TRBV29-1|NA|NA
CSVGDSITDTQYF
TGCAGCGTTGGTGACAGCATCACAGATACGCAGTATTTT
>TRBJ1-2|TRBV29-1|TRBD1|NA
CSDEQGLIGYTF
TGCAGCGACGAACAGGGGCTGATTGGCTACACCTTC
>TRBJ1-4|TRBV4-1|TRBD1|NA
CASSQVAGGHEKLFF
TGCGCCAGCAGCCAAGTGGCAGGGGGGCATGAAAAACTGTTTTTT
>TRBJ2-5|TRBV6-5|NA|NA
CASTLRGETQYF
TGTGCCAGCACCCTCCGAGGGGAGACCCAGTACTTC
>TRBJ2-7|TRBV4-1|NA|NA
CASSQGGLSYEQYF
TGCGCCAGCAGCCAAGGTGGCTTATCCTACGAGCAGTACTTC
>TRBJ2-7|TRBV5-1|TRBD2|NA
CASSPSYGTSGGAYEQYF
TGCGCCAGCAGCCCCTCGTACGGGACTAGCGGGGGGGCCTACGAGCAGTACTTC
>TRBJ1-1|TRBV6-5|TRBD1|NA
CASSNDRGMNTEAFF
TGTGCCAGCAGTAACGACAGGGGCATGAACACTGAAGCTTTCTTT
>TRBJ1-4|TRBV7-9|TRBD1|NA
CASSLQTGGSEKLFF
TGTGCCAGCAGCCTTCAGACAGGGGGTTCTGAAAAACTGTTTTTT
>TRBJ2-3|TRBV6-6|NA|NA
CACSLGITDTQYF
TGTGCCTGCTCCTTAGGGATTACAGATACGCAGTATTTT
>TRBJ1-6|TRBV11-3|NA|once
CASSLAQDNSPLHF
TGTGCCAGCAGCTTAGCTCAGGATAATTCACCCCTCCACTTT
>TRBJ2-2|TRBV10-1|NA|NA
CASSLGTTNTGELFF
TGCGCCAGCAGTCTTGGGACAACGAACACCGGGGAGCTGTTTTTT
>TRBJ2-3|TRBV7-9|NA|NA
CASSLVGPDTQYF
TGTGCCAGCAGCTTAGTCGGCCCAGATACGCAGTATTTT
>TRBJ2-5|TRBV4-2|TRBD2|NA
CASSHSGLAEPETQYF
TGTGCCAGCAGCCACTCGGGACTAGCGGAACCAGAGACCCAGTACTTC
>TRBJ2-7|TRBV7-9|NA|few
CASSLAVTYEQYF
TGTGCCAGCAGCTTGGCAGTTACCTACGAGCAGTACTTC
>TRBJ2-2|TRBV7-6|NA|NA
CASSLLAQNTGELFF
TGTGCCAGCAGCTTACTAGCGCAGAACACCGGGGAGCTGTTTTTT
>TRBJ1-2|TRBV7-9|NA|NA
CASSSRDYGYTF
TGTGCCAGCAGCAGCCGGGACTATGGCTACACCTTC
>TRBJ2-2|TRBV10-3|NA|NA
CAISESKSGAGELFF
TGTGCCATCAGTGAGTCGAAGTCAGGCGCCGGGGAGCTGTTTTTT
>TRBJ1-5|TRBV6-6|NA|NA
CASSWVSGADNQPQHF
TGTGCCAGCAGTTGGGTCTCGGGGGCGGACAATCAGCCCCAGCATTTT
>TRBJ2-1|TRBV7-2|TRBD2|NA
CASGISGGANEQFF
TGTGCCAGCGGTATAAGCGGGGGGGCCAATGAGCAGTTCTTC
>TRBJ2-1|TRBV21-1|NA|once
CASSKGRKGSEQFF
TGTGCCAGCAGCAAAGGTCGAAAGGGTAGTGAGCAGTTCTTC
>TRBJ1-1|TRBV4-2|NA|once
CASSQVVAGNTEAFF
TGTGCCAGCAGCCAAGTTGTTGCGGGGAACACTGAAGCTTTCTTT
>TRBJ2-3|TRBV11-2|NA|NA
CASSAPPGLILTDTQYF
TGTGCCAGCAGCGCTCCACCGGGACTGATTCTCACAGATACGCAGTATTTT
>TRBJ1-5|TRBV27|TRBD1|NA
CASSFGTGQQPQHF
TGTGCCAGCAGTTTTGGGACAGGGCAACAGCCCCAGCATTTT